One and the same sample provided the 24 T cell receptor beta chains below, sequenced in a study of T cell responses to AZD1222 COVID-19 vaccine. The protocol was immunoSEQ multiplex PCR, while the TCRdb copy is restricted to in-frame clones and leaves out a portion. Here the sample spans tens of thousands of clones, roughly 93% being singletons. The input for sequencing was peripheral blood, taken on day 0 of AZD1222 vaccination. Receptors originate from an adult in good health.

The genes are TRBV10-1 and TRBJ2-2, with unresolved D. The CDR3 runs to 15 residues. The germline V gene has CDR1 WNHNN and CDR2 SYGVQD (reference sequence). Trimming left V 2 bases short and J 0 bases short, with 7 bases between. The CDR3 here is CASSEGSSNTGELFF. The CDR3 DNA reads TGCGCCAGCAGTGAGGGCAGCTCGAACACCGGGGAGCTGTTTTTT.

This rearrangement joins TRBV24-1 to TRBJ1-1; 10 bases map to TRBD1. Germline assignment: CDR1 KGHDR and CDR2 SFDVKD. The CDR3 length is 15 residues. Losses at the gene ends were 2 bases for V and 4 bases for J; bases not matched to a gene: 3. The CDR3 region is CATSDSGTGATEAFF. Here the CDR3 DNA reads TGTGCCACCAGTGATTCTGGGACAGGGGCCACTGAAGCTTTCTTT.

This clone was recorded many times. The chain uses TRBV4-1 and TRBJ2-7; D might be TRBD1 (5 bases). The CDR3 loop spans 12 amino acids. Germline V gene data show CDR1 as MGHRA and CDR2 as YSYEKL. Trimming took off 4 bases at V and 4 bases at J, with 8 bases between the two ends. The CDR3 DNA is TGCGCCAGCAGCCTGACAGAGTACGAGCAGTACTTC. This sequence encodes CASSLTEYEQYF.

The chain carries TRBV7-6 and TRBJ2-5; 9 bases match TRBD2. CDR1 is SGHVS and CDR2 is FNYEAQ in the germline V gene. Unmatched junction bases numbered 14, after V lost 5 bases and J lost 1 base. This CDR3 is built from 18 residues. In DNA, the CDR3 is TGTGCCAGCAGCGTCGGGACTCGCGGAGCGGGGGGCCAAGAGACCCAGTACTTC. This gives the protein CASSVGTRGAGGQETQYF. Combining the CDR3 with reference TRBV7-6 and TRBJ2-5 gives the whole variable domain GAGVSQSPRYKVTKRGQDVALRCDPISGHVSLYWYRQALGQGPEFLTYFNYEAQQDKSGLPNDRFSAERPEGSISTLTIQRTEQRDSAMYRCASSVGTRGAGGQETQYFGPGTRLLVL.

CDR3: CASSFGPKETQYF. Written as DNA, the CDR3 is TGTGCCAGCAGTTTTGGTCCTAAGGAGACCCAGTACTTC. This chain uses TRBV12-3 or TRBV12-4 with TRBJ2-5; D remains unclear. CDR3 size: 13 residues. The germline V and J ends were trimmed by 3 bases and 5 bases, with 10 bases remaining between them.

This clone was counted once. This chain connects TRBV15 to TRBJ2-3, with a tentative D call TRBD1 (5 bases). This CDR3 is 16 amino acids long. With 5 bases removed from V and 2 bases from J, the gap between germline ends came to 17 bases. Germline lookup yields CDR1 LNHNV and CDR2 YYDKDF (reference sequence). Here the CDR3 DNA reads TGTGCCACCAGCTTGGGGCTCGGGCAGACCACAGATACGCAGTATTTT. It encodes CATSLGLGQTTDTQYF. Combining the CDR3 with reference TRBV15 and TRBJ2-3 gives the whole variable domain DAMVIQNPRYQVTQFGKPVTLSCSQTLNHNVMYWYQQKSSQAPKLLFHYYDKDFNNEADTPDNFQSRRPNTSFCFLDIRSPGLGDTAMYLCATSLGLGQTTDTQYFGPGTRLTVL.

This chain links TRBV19 with TRBJ1-4; no clear D. The germline V and J ends were trimmed by 5 bases and 7 bases, with 14 bases remaining between them. The CDR3 length is 14 residues. Germline lookup yields CDR1 LNHDA and CDR2 SQIVND (reference sequence). The CDR3 DNA reads TGTGCCAGTAGTCGAGGGAGGTGGGGTGAAAAACTGTTTTTT. It codes for CASSRGRWGEKLFF.

V is TRBV7-3 and J is TRBJ1-1; 7 positions match TRBD1. Trimming at V came to 5 bases and at J to 10 bases, leaving 10 bases not matched to a gene. CDR1 is SGHTA, CDR2 FQGTGA, per germline. The CDR3 consists of 13 residues. The CDR3 is CASSPRQGTPAFF. DNA of the CDR3: TGTGCCAGCAGCCCGCGACAGGGAACCCCAGCTTTCTTT.

The chain is built from TRBV9 and TRBJ2-3; D is uncertain. This CDR3 comprises 13 residues. The V and J ends lost 2 bases and 4 bases respectively, with 8 bases between them. Germline-derived CDR1 and CDR2 are SGDLS and YYNGEE. The CDR3 protein is CASSVWSADTQYF. For the CDR3, the DNA is TGTGCCAGCAGCGTCTGGTCCGCAGATACGCAGTATTTT.

J is TRBJ2-5 and V is TRBV28; D could derive from TRBD1 or TRBD2 (5 bases each). Germline CDR1 reads MDHEN; CDR2 reads SYDVKM. The V and J ends lost 4 bases and 3 bases respectively, with 15 bases between them. The CDR3 contains 15 residues. The CDR3 bases are TGTGCCAGCAGTTCTACCGGGGCCGCCGAAGAGACCCAGTACTTC. Its translation: CASSSTGAAEETQYF.

In DNA form, the CDR3 reads TGTGCCAGCAGCAACATGGGGACAGTTAATTCACCCCTCCACTTT. Translated, it gives CASSNMGTVNSPLHF. V and J are TRBV7-6 and TRBJ1-6; 7 positions agree with TRBD1. Germline-derived CDR1 and CDR2 are SGHVS and FNYEAQ. This CDR3 has 15 residues. The V segment lost 5 bases and the J segment 6 bases; nucleotides outside the gene matches: 7.

The V call is TRBV7-6, the J call TRBJ1-4, with D maybe TRBD1 (6 bases). The V end was cut by 4 bases, the J end by 6 bases, with 21 bases between. Germline V lookup: CDR1 SGHVS, CDR2 FNYEAQ. This CDR3 comprises 17 residues. CDR3 in DNA: TGTGCCAGCAGCTATCCCCCCGGGGGGCGCAACGATGAAAAACTGTTTTTT. Translation gives CASSYPPGGRNDEKLFF. Full variable domain (missing parts from reference TRBV7-6 and TRBJ1-4): GAGVSQSPRYKVTKRGQDVALRCDPISGHVSLYWYRQALGQGPEFLTYFNYEAQQDKSGLPNDRFSAERPEGSISTLTIQRTEQRDSAMYRCASSYPPGGRNDEKLFFGSGTQLSVL.

The chain combines TRBV5-1 with TRBJ2-5; 11 nucleotides agree with TRBD2. The CDR3 extends over 15 amino acids. After removal of 4 bases from V and 5 bases from J, the junction contained 7 bases not matched to a gene. Germline loops: CDR1 SGHRS, CDR2 YFSETQ. The CDR3 reads CASSRTSGGGETQYF. CDR3 sequence (DNA): TGCGCCAGCAGCCGTACTAGCGGGGGTGGGGAGACCCAGTACTTC.

The gene calls are TRBV7-2 and TRBJ1-1; D gene uncertain. The V end was cut by 5 bases, the J end by 2 bases, with 9 bases between. There are 13 residues in the CDR3. Germline V CDR1 and CDR2: SGHTA, FQGNSA. CDR3 nucleotide sequence: TGTGCCAGCAGCCCCTCCCCAAACACTGAAGCTTTCTTT. Amino acids: CASSPSPNTEAFF.

This sequence joins TRBV5-4 and TRBJ1-1; possible D gene TRBD1, 6 bases. Germline values: CDR1 SGHNT, CDR2 YYREEE (reference sequence). The CDR3 consists of 13 residues. Trimming stripped 4 bases from V and 1 base from J, with 8 bases between. CDR3 bases: TGTGCCAGCAGCGGCAGGGGGAACACTGAAGCTTTCTTT. It translates to CASSGRGNTEAFF. Drawing the rest from reference TRBV5-4 and TRBJ1-1, the complete variable domain is ETGVTQSPTHLIKTRGQQVTLRCSSQSGHNTVSWYQQALGQGPQFIFQYYREEENGRGNFPPRFSGLQFPNYSSELNVNALELDDSALYLCASSGRGNTEAFFGQGTRLTVV.

The chain combines TRBV7-9 with TRBJ1-1; D is possibly TRBD1 (6 bases). The germline gives CDR1 SEHNR, CDR2 FQNEAQ (reference sequence). V was shortened by 0 bases and J by 4 bases, with 9 bases between the two germline ends. This CDR3 has 14 residues. CDR3 DNA: TGTGCCAGCAGCTTAGCGGTGACAGGCACTGAAGCTTTCTTT. This sequence encodes CASSLAVTGTEAFF.

V and J are TRBV30 and TRBJ2-3; TRBD2 aligns across 10 bases. The length of the CDR3 is 13 residues. Trimming cost V 0 bases and J 6 bases; bases outside gene matches: 0. Germline V lookup: CDR1 GTSNPN, CDR2 SVGIG (reference sequence). CDR3 nucleotides: TGTGCCTGGAGTGTACTAGCGGGGGATACGCAGTATTTT. This gives the protein CAWSVLAGDTQYF.

This chain connects TRBV5-8 to TRBJ1-5; TRBD1 matches 7 bases. Germline-derived CDR1 and CDR2 are SGHTS and YDEGEE. This CDR3 is built from 14 residues. Trimming removed 2 bases from V and 11 bases from J; junction bases left unmatched: 10. CDR3 coding DNA: TGTGCCAGCAGCTTCCTTGGGACAGTGAGGACCCAGCATTTT. This codes for CASSFLGTVRTQHF.

V is TRBV10-3 and J is TRBJ2-5, with D hard to call. The CDR3 extends over 12 amino acids. V lost 11 bases and J 5 bases, leaving 15 bases between the germline ends. Looked up from germline, CDR1 is ENHRY and CDR2 is SYGVKD. The CDR3 sequence is CAVGRRDETQYF. CDR3 nucleotide sequence: TGTGCCGTAGGGCGGCGAGACGAGACCCAGTACTTC.

The chain couples TRBV6-5 to TRBJ1-6; D is ambiguous. From germline, CDR1 is MNHEY and CDR2 SVGAGI. The V end was cut by 6 bases, the J end by 7 bases, with 16 bases between. The CDR3 has 15 residues. In DNA, the CDR3 is TGTGCCAGCAGGCCTCAAGGTCGCGGGAATTCACCCCTCCACTTT. Translation: CASRPQGRGNSPLHF.

This sequence joins TRBV5-1 and TRBJ2-3; TRBD2 matches 9 bases. The CDR3 runs to 16 residues. CDR1 SGHRS and CDR2 YFSETQ come from the germline V gene. Trimming removed 2 bases from V and 0 bases from J; junction bases left unmatched: 4. The CDR3 loop is CASSFAGGTSTDTQYF. CDR3 coding DNA: TGCGCCAGCAGCTTCGCGGGGGGGACTAGCACAGATACGCAGTATTTT.

This clone was counted between two and nine times. The V gene is TRBV28, the J gene TRBJ1-1; 8 bases map to TRBD1. Germline CDR1 is MDHEN and CDR2 is SYDVKM. CDR3 length: 14 amino acids. The junction had 5 bases not matched to a gene; V was cut back by 4 bases and J by 4 bases. The CDR3 is CASSSGQGFTEAFF. DNA for the CDR3: TGTGCCAGCAGTTCAGGACAGGGCTTCACTGAAGCTTTCTTT. Together with reference TRBV28 and TRBJ1-1, the CDR3 gives the full variable domain: DVKVTQSSRYLVKRTGEKVFLECVQDMDHENMFWYRQDPGLGLRLIYFSYDVKMKEKGDIPEGYSVSREKKERFSLILESASTNQTSMYLCASSSGQGFTEAFFGQGTRLTVV.

The J gene is TRBJ1-4, the V gene TRBV19; 11 bases are shared with TRBD1. The V and J ends lost 10 bases and 4 bases, in that order; junction bases with no gene match: 5. The CDR3 length is 14 residues. CDR1 is LNHDA, CDR2 SQIVND, per germline (reference sequence). Written as DNA, the CDR3 is TGTGCCACCGGACAGGGGGCAGTTAATGAAAAACTGTTTTTT. Amino acid sequence: CATGQGAVNEKLFF.

This chain connects TRBV4-3 to TRBJ1-2; no clear D. V lost 2 bases to trimming and J lost 4 bases, with 20 bases between them. CDR1 and CDR2 (germline): LGHNA, YSLEER. This CDR3 is built from 17 residues. The CDR3 sequence: CASSQWASQGSVYGYTF. CDR3 bases: TGCGCCAGCAGCCAATGGGCCTCCCAAGGGTCGGTCTATGGCTACACCTTC.